These 26 T cell receptor beta chains were all obtained from the same sample, sequenced in a study of T-cell memory formation after mild COVID-19. MiXCR, run by TCRdb on the 5' RACE reads, gives a single entry per CDR3 protein. Of under 700,000 distinct CDR3 sequences listed, around 20% are singletons. Input material: PBMCs or a T cell subset sorted from them (not recorded which). The receptors were sampled from an adult woman who had mild COVID-19 (a few samples of this study predate the infection). Cell type and time point are not known.

This chain connects TRBV7-9 to TRBJ2-5; the D gene is possibly TRBD2 (5 bases). Germline lookup yields CDR1 SEHNR and CDR2 FQNEAQ (reference sequence). Trimming left V 10 bases short and J 4 bases short, with 13 bases between. This CDR3 is 12 amino acids long. CDR3 region: CATEGMSETQYF. CDR3 DNA sequence: TGTGCCACCGAGGGCATGTCAGAGACCCAGTACTTC.

V usage is TRBV14 and J usage is TRBJ1-2; D is possibly TRBD1 (6 bases). The CDR3 loop spans 13 amino acids. Per germline, CDR1 SGHDN and CDR2 FVKESK. V was pared by 4 bases and J by 6 bases, with 12 bases between. The CDR3 DNA is TGTGCCAGCAGCCCCAGGGGAAGAGATGGCTACACCTTC. Its protein is CASSPRGRDGYTF.

V usage is TRBV2 and J usage is TRBJ1-1; D ambiguous. The germline V gene encodes CDR1 SNHLY and CDR2 FYNNEI. V was clipped by 5 bases and J by 6 bases, with 13 bases between them. This CDR3 is built from 13 residues. The CDR3 protein is CASSYDRTPEAFF. The CDR3 coding sequence is TGTGCCAGCAGTTATGACCGGACCCCTGAAGCTTTCTTT.

This clonotype was observed a few times. The J gene is TRBJ2-3, the V gene TRBV3-1; D gene uncertain. Trimming took 1 base from V and 2 from J, leaving 4 bases between them. The CDR3 is 13 amino acids. Germline CDR1 reads LGHDT; CDR2 reads YNNKEL (reference sequence). The CDR3 nucleotides read TGTGCCAGCAGCCAAGTGTCCACAGATACGCAGTATTTT. Protein sequence: CASSQVSTDTQYF.

This clonotype has just a few counts. The gene calls are TRBV2 and TRBJ2-7; D is unresolved. The CDR3 consists of 13 residues. Trimming removed 3 bases at V and 2 bases at J, with 8 bases between. The germline CDR1 and CDR2 sequences are SNHLY and FYNNEI. The CDR3 is CASSDSVTYEQYF. CDR3 DNA: TGTGCCAGCAGTGACTCAGTGACCTACGAGCAGTACTTC.

This clonotype has more than one count but fewer than ten. The chain employs TRBV7-9 and TRBJ2-1; D unresolved. Trimming took 5 bases from V and 9 from J, leaving 11 bases between them. The CDR3 spans 12 residues. Germline V CDR1 and CDR2: SEHNR, FQNEAQ (reference sequence). DNA for the CDR3: TGTGCCAGCAGCCCCCTGATGATTGAGCAGTTCTTC. The encoded protein is CASSPLMIEQFF.

The genes are TRBV9 and TRBJ2-3; TRBD2 matches 8 bases. After removal of 3 bases from V and 0 bases from J, the junction contained 9 bases not matched to a gene. Germline lookup yields CDR1 SGDLS and CDR2 YYNGEE. The CDR3 is 17 residues long. The CDR3 DNA reads as TGTGCCAGCAGCGACCCCGCGGCGGGAGGAAGCACAGATACGCAGTATTTT. As protein: CASSDPAAGGSTDTQYF. The whole variable domain, remainder taken from reference TRBV9 and TRBJ2-3, is DSGVTQTPKHLITATGQRVTLRCSPRSGDLSVYWYQQSLDQGLQFLIQYYNGEERAKGNILERFSAQQFPDLHSELNLSSLELGDSALYFCASSDPAAGGSTDTQYFGPGTRLTVL.

CDR3 residues: CASSLPPGPTPYGYTF. CDR3 coding DNA: TGTGCCAGCAGCTTACCCCCGGGACCGACTCCCTATGGCTACACCTTC. The V call is TRBV7-2, the J call TRBJ1-2; tentative D call: TRBD1 (5 bases). The germline V gene encodes CDR1 SGHTA and CDR2 FQGNSA. Deletions cut 2 bases from V and 4 bases from J, with 17 bases between. The length of the CDR3 is 16 residues.

V and J are TRBV30 and TRBJ2-6; D gene uncertain. Germline CDR1 and CDR2: GTSNPN and SVGIG (reference sequence). V was cut by 0 bases and J by 0 bases, with 9 bases left in between. The CDR3 has 16 residues. The CDR3 is CAWSVYKYSGANVLTF. The CDR3 nucleotides read TGTGCCTGGAGTGTGTACAAGTACTCTGGGGCCAACGTCCTGACTTTC.

The chain links TRBV28 to TRBJ2-5; 8 bases fit TRBD1. The germline V gene has CDR1 MDHEN and CDR2 SYDVKM. The CDR3 has 15 amino acids. V lost 4 bases, J lost 9 bases, and 13 bases stayed unmatched. The CDR3 is CASSSFRGRGVSQYF. In nucleotides, the CDR3 is TGTGCCAGCAGTTCGTTCAGGGGGCGCGGGGTCTCCCAGTACTTC.

The V and J genes are TRBV19 and TRBJ2-5; weak D call: TRBD2 (6 bases). The CDR3 extends over 17 amino acids. Germline loops: CDR1 LNHDA, CDR2 SQIVND (reference sequence). The V and J ends lost 2 bases and 2 bases respectively, with 18 bases between them. In DNA form, the CDR3 reads TGTGCCAGTAGTATAAGGGCCCGTCCGGGAGCACAAGAGACCCAGTACTTC. It codes for CASSIRARPGAQETQYF. The variable domain in full, completed from reference TRBV19 and TRBJ2-5, reads DGGITQSPKYLFRKEGQNVTLSCEQNLNHDAMYWYRQDPGQGLRLIYYSQIVNDFQKGDIAEGYSVSREKKESFPLTVTSAQKNPTAFYLCASSIRARPGAQETQYFGPGTRLLVL.

In this sample, this clonotype turned up a few times. The V gene is TRBV12-3 or TRBV12-4, the J gene TRBJ1-6, with D unresolved. Trimming took 5 bases from V and 7 from J, leaving 15 bases between them. This CDR3 is 15 amino acids long. CDR3 DNA sequence: TGTGCCAGCAGTCCGAGTGGGCCCTCAAATTCACCCCTCCACTTT. It is translated as CASSPSGPSNSPLHF.

This clonotype has more than one count but fewer than ten. The gene calls are TRBV28 and TRBJ2-3; TRBD1 agrees at 10 bases. The CDR3 length is 15 residues. V dropped 7 bases and J dropped 4; count of bases not matched to a gene: 8. The germline V gene encodes CDR1 MDHEN and CDR2 SYDVKM. The CDR3 DNA is TGTGCCAGCACCCCCCGACAGGGGGCCCCAGATACGCAGTATTTT. Its translation is CASTPRQGAPDTQYF.

This clonotype has a handful of counts. This chain joins TRBV12-3 or TRBV12-4 and TRBJ1-1; D not certain. Trimming shortened V by 7 bases and J by 2 bases, and 14 bases separated the two germline ends. The CDR3 sequence is 14 residues long. DNA for the CDR3: TGTGCCAGCACTATCCGGGGAGCAAACACTGAAGCTTTCTTT. Its translation is CASTIRGANTEAFF.

The rearrangement links TRBV27 to TRBJ2-3; TRBD2 might be the D (6 bases). Germline V gene lookup returns CDR1 MNHEY and CDR2 SMNVEV (reference sequence). Trimming stripped 3 bases from V and 5 bases from J, with 18 bases between. The CDR3 is 16 residues long. This CDR3 reads CASSFRDSSILDTQYF. CDR3 nucleotide sequence: TGTGCCAGCAGTTTCCGGGACTCTAGCATTCTAGATACGCAGTATTTT.

V is TRBV4-2 and J is TRBJ1-1, with 12 positions matching TRBD1. V gave up 1 base and J gave up 6 bases; unmatched junction bases: 6. The CDR3 runs 16 residues. The V gene's germline CDR1 is LGHNA and CDR2 YNFKEQ. CDR3 loop: CASSQVSGQGAAEAFF. The CDR3, as DNA: TGTGCCAGCAGCCAAGTGTCGGGACAGGGGGCCGCTGAAGCTTTCTTT.

The sample holds a few counts of this clonotype. This chain uses TRBV7-8 with TRBJ2-5; TRBD2 matches 9 bases. Germline V CDR1 and CDR2: SGHVS, FQNEAQ. V was pared by 3 bases and J by 2 bases, with 10 bases of the junction left unmatched. The CDR3 length is 17 residues. CDR3 loop: CASSLLVGGREQETQYF. The CDR3 coding sequence is TGTGCCAGCAGCTTGTTAGTGGGCGGGAGGGAGCAAGAGACCCAGTACTTC.

The V gene is TRBV20-1, the J gene TRBJ2-1; 9 nucleotides agree with TRBD2. This CDR3 comprises 15 residues. From germline, CDR1 is DFQATT and CDR2 SNEGSKA (reference sequence). After removal of 4 bases from V and 10 bases from J, the junction contained 14 bases not matched to a gene. This CDR3 reads CSATVLAGGPGEQFF. The CDR3 DNA sequence: TGCAGTGCTACGGTCCTGGCGGGAGGGCCGGGAGAGCAGTTCTTC.

The V gene is TRBV3-1, the J gene TRBJ1-5, with D perhaps TRBD1 (5 bases). CDR3 length: 14 amino acids. The V end was cut by 0 bases, the J end by 9 bases, with 12 bases between. The germline V gene has CDR1 LGHDT and CDR2 YNNKEL (reference sequence). The CDR3 region is CASSQDIGVRPQHF. CDR3 in DNA: TGTGCCAGCAGCCAAGATATAGGGGTCCGGCCCCAGCATTTT.

This clonotype was picked up a small number of times. The V gene is TRBV6-5, the J gene TRBJ1-4; D is undetermined. The CDR3 is 16 amino acids. In germline, CDR1 is MNHEY, CDR2 SVGAGI. V was clipped by 0 bases and J by 6 bases, with 14 bases between them. The CDR3, as DNA: TGTGCCAGCAGTTACTCCTTAGTGGGATCCCATGAAAAACTGTTTTTT. Translated: CASSYSLVGSHEKLFF.

This clonotype has more than one count but fewer than ten. This chain uses TRBV20-1 with TRBJ2-3; D might be TRBD1 (5 bases). Trimming left V 1 base short and J 0 bases short, with 11 bases between. The CDR3 length is 15 residues. The germline gives CDR1 DFQATT, CDR2 SNEGSKA (reference sequence). CDR3 sequence: CSARAFRGSTDTQYF. CDR3 coding DNA: TGCAGTGCTAGAGCGTTTAGGGGTAGCACAGATACGCAGTATTTT.

This clonotype was counted between two and nine times. This sequence joins TRBV9 and TRBJ1-2, with 10 bases matching TRBD1. Losses at the gene ends were 2 bases for V and 6 bases for J; bases not matched to a gene: 13. Germline CDR1 reads SGDLS; CDR2 reads YYNGEE. The CDR3 totals 17 residues. As DNA, the CDR3 is TGTGCCAGCAGCGTCCACGGGACAGGGGTACAGGGGGATGGCTACACCTTC. It codes for CASSVHGTGVQGDGYTF.

Only a few counts were recorded for this clonotype. V gene TRBV20-1 combines with J gene TRBJ2-3, with 11 bases that match TRBD2. V lost 5 bases, J lost 0 bases, and 7 bases stayed unmatched. The CDR3 is 16 amino acids. Germline CDR1 is DFQATT and CDR2 is SNEGSKA (reference sequence). The CDR3 spells CSAPSGGSSSTDTQYF. CDR3 DNA: TGCAGTGCTCCTAGCGGGGGGTCGAGTAGCACAGATACGCAGTATTTT.

The table lists this clonotype with a few counts. This sequence joins TRBV5-1 and TRBJ2-2, with no clear D. CDR1 is SGHRS, CDR2 YFSETQ, per germline. Trimming stripped 1 base from V and 1 base from J, with 11 bases between. The CDR3 runs to 16 residues. CDR3 sequence reads: CASSLYGLGNTGELFF. The CDR3 nucleotides read TGCGCCAGCAGCTTGTATGGCCTCGGGAACACCGGGGAGCTGTTTTTT.

The rearrangement uses TRBV6-2 or TRBV6-3 and TRBJ1-2; 7 positions match TRBD1. Germline V lookup: CDR1 MNHEY, CDR2 SVGEGT. The ends lost 6 bases at V and 8 bases at J; junction bases unmatched: 9. The CDR3 runs 13 residues. In DNA form, the CDR3 reads TGTGCCAGCAGAACCGGGACAGCCAGCGGCTACACCTTC. Its translation is CASRTGTASGYTF.

There are a few counts of this clonotype. This rearrangement joins TRBV4-3 to TRBJ2-6; D remains ambiguous. CDR3 length equals 14 residues. Trimming took 3 bases from V and 5 from J, leaving 8 bases between them. CDR1 is LGHNA and CDR2 is YSLEER in the germline V gene. CDR3 in DNA: TGCGCCAGCAGCCAGACTGAGTGGGCCAACGTCCTGACTTTC. Residues: CASSQTEWANVLTF.